This entry lists 31 T cell receptor beta chains sequenced from one sample in a study of PD-1 blockade in classical Hodgkin lymphoma. Clones were sequenced by immunoSEQ multiplex PCR, and TCRdb holds only the in-frame ones, with some missing. Of roughly 90,000 clones listed, roughly 80% are singletons. Each and every patient relapsed after autologous stem cell transplantation, and patients got differing brentuximab vedotin exposure. Sequenced here: peripheral blood mononuclear cells (PBMCs), sampled before the second cycle of nivolumab. The source of these receptors is a human donor with classical Hodgkin lymphoma.

The gene calls are TRBV11-1 and TRBJ2-5; 9 bases line up with TRBD2. Germline V gives CDR1 SGHAT, CDR2 FQDESV (reference sequence). This CDR3 region has 14 residues. V shed 4 bases, J shed 5 bases, and the junction held 5 bases outside the gene matches. The CDR3 region has the DNA TGTGCCAGCAGCTCAGCGGGAGGTTTTGAGACCCAGTACTTC. Its protein is CASSSAGGFETQYF.

V and J are TRBV6-5 and TRBJ1-3; D is unclear. In germline, CDR1 is MNHEY, CDR2 SVGAGI. The CDR3 totals 14 residues. Trimming cost V 6 bases and J 0 bases, with 9 bases left between them. CDR3 nucleotide sequence: TGTGCCAGCAGCCAACAGTTCTCTGGAAACACCATATATTTT. Translating gives CASSQQFSGNTIYF.

This clone was seen a single time. This chain links TRBV6-5 with TRBJ1-1; D unresolved. CDR3 length: 13 residues. Germline CDR1 is MNHEY and CDR2 is SVGAGI. V dropped 6 bases and J dropped 0 bases, with 8 bases sitting between them. CDR3 loop: CASSFRVNTEAFF. The CDR3 nucleotides are TGTGCCAGCAGCTTCCGGGTGAACACTGAAGCTTTCTTT.

The count of this clone is one. The rearrangement uses TRBV18 and TRBJ2-3; 7 bases map to TRBD2. Per germline, CDR1 KGHSH and CDR2 LQKENI. The length of the CDR3 is 15 residues. The junction had 4 bases not matched to a gene; V was cut back by 3 bases and J by 1 base. CDR3: CASSPTAGGTDTQYF. DNA for the CDR3: TGTGCCAGCTCACCTACCGCGGGGGGCACAGATACGCAGTATTTT. The entire variable domain, with the rest obtained from reference TRBV18 and TRBJ2-3, is as follows: NAGVMQNPRHLVRRRGQEARLRCSPMKGHSHVYWYRQLPEEGLKFMVYLQKENIIDESGMPKERFSAEFPKEGPSILRIQQVVRGDSAAYFCASSPTAGGTDTQYFGPGTRLTVL.

The rearrangement joins TRBV6-5 to TRBJ1-1; D ambiguous. CDR1 is MNHEY and CDR2 is SVGAGI in the germline V gene. There are 13 residues in the CDR3. The germline V and J ends were trimmed by 6 bases and 3 bases, with 11 bases remaining between them. In DNA form, the CDR3 reads TGTGCCAGCAGGTACCCTGGCTACACTGAAGCTTTCTTT. This gives the protein CASRYPGYTEAFF.

This chain uses TRBV10-3 with TRBJ2-2; D is perhaps TRBD1 (5 bases). Trimming cost V 3 bases and J 4 bases, with 6 bases left between them. CDR1 ENHRY and CDR2 SYGVKD come from the germline V gene. The CDR3 has 13 residues. The CDR3 sequence: CAISERGTGELFF. The CDR3 region has the DNA TGTGCCATCAGTGAAAGGGGCACCGGGGAGCTGTTTTTT.

This chain links TRBV6-6 with TRBJ2-7; the match to TRBD1 covers 10 bases. The CDR3 consists of 12 residues. V shed 6 bases and J 12 bases; nucleotides not matched to a gene: 8. Germline V gene lookup returns CDR1 MNHNY and CDR2 SVGAGI (reference sequence). For the CDR3, the DNA is TGTGCCAGCAGGGGAACCGGGACAGGGGCGTACTTC. It translates to CASRGTGTGAYF.

The gene calls are TRBV10-3 and TRBJ2-2; possibly TRBD1 for D (6 bases). The CDR3 spans 14 residues. The ends were cut back, 8 bases at V and 4 bases at J, with 14 bases in the middle. Germline CDR1 ENHRY, CDR2 SYGVKD. CDR3 nucleotides: TGTGCCATCCAAGGGGGTTCGGGCACCGGGGAGCTGTTTTTT. This sequence encodes CAIQGGSGTGELFF.

The chain is built from TRBV27 and TRBJ1-1; D remains unclear. The length of the CDR3 is 9 residues. Per the germline V gene, CDR1 is MNHEY and CDR2 is SMNVEV (reference sequence). V shed 5 bases and J shed 11 bases, with 6 bases lying between them. CDR3 coding DNA: TGTGCCAGCAGTCTGGGGGCTTTCTTT. It encodes CASSLGAFF.

The chain is built from TRBV7-2 and TRBJ2-7; either TRBD1 or TRBD2 may supply D (6 bases each). Germline loops: CDR1 SGHTA, CDR2 FQGNSA. The CDR3 loop spans 13 amino acids. Between the trimmed V and J ends, which lost 5 bases and 5 bases, there was a span of 13 bases. The CDR3 sequence: CASSLGGSHEQYF. DNA for the CDR3: TGTGCCAGCAGCCTCGGGGGCAGCCACGAGCAGTACTTC.

J is TRBJ2-7 and V is TRBV21-1; TRBD1, the D gene given by the table, was not confirmed from the DNA. TRBV21-1 is a known pseudogene. CDR3 length: 17 amino acids. CDR3 region: CASSPSRKGQDDEEQYF. The CDR3 region has the DNA TGTGCCAGCAGCCCCTCCCGGAAGGGACAGGACGATGAAGAGCAGTACTTC.

This chain links TRBV10-3 with TRBJ2-7; 12 bases line up with TRBD2. Germline V gene data show CDR1 as ENHRY and CDR2 as SYGVKD. Losses at the gene ends were 0 bases for V and 5 bases for J; bases not matched to a gene: 2. This CDR3 region has 15 residues. CDR3 coding DNA: TGTGCCATCAGTGAGTCGACTAGCGGGAGCAACGAGCAGTACTTC. Translating it yields CAISESTSGSNEQYF.

This sequence joins TRBV29-1 and TRBJ2-5; the D gene is possibly TRBD1 (5 bases). This CDR3 is 11 amino acids long. Germline lookup yields CDR1 SQVTM and CDR2 ANQGSEA. The DNA for the CDR3 is TGCGGGGCCGACAGTGGAGAGACCCAGTACTTC. This codes for CGADSGETQYF.

The V gene is TRBV6-1, the J gene TRBJ1-2, with TRBD1 matching 12 bases. CDR1 and CDR2 (germline): MNHNS, SASEGT. The CDR3 has 15 amino acids. V was clipped by 6 bases and J by 0 bases; unmatched bases: 2. CDR3 protein: CASRGQGASNYGYTF. CDR3 DNA: TGTGCCAGCAGGGGACAGGGGGCCTCTAACTATGGCTACACCTTC.

V and J are TRBV6-5 and TRBJ2-1, with D unclear. Germline CDR1 is MNHEY and CDR2 is SVGAGI. The CDR3 runs to 15 residues. The V end lost 2 bases, the J end lost 7 bases, and 15 bases lay between the germline ends. The CDR3 nucleotides are TGTGCCAGCAGTTACGAACAAGTGCGTAGGAATGAGCAGTTCTTC. It specifies CASSYEQVRRNEQFF.

This sequence joins TRBV30 and TRBJ1-6, with TRBD1 matching over 7 bases. The germline gives CDR1 GTSNPN, CDR2 SVGIG (reference sequence). The J segment lost 9 bases and the V segment lost 4 bases, leaving 9 bases of the junction unmatched. The CDR3 consists of 14 residues. CDR3: CAWTQTGMGSPLHF. Here the CDR3 DNA reads TGTGCCTGGACCCAGACAGGGATGGGTTCACCCCTCCACTTT.

The chain joins TRBV7-3 to TRBJ1-5; no definite D call. The length of the CDR3 is 13 residues. Trimming took off 0 bases at V and 12 bases at J, with 12 bases between the two ends. Germline V gives CDR1 SGHTA, CDR2 FQGTGA. As DNA, the CDR3 is TGTGCCAGCAGCTTAACGTCTGTCTCCATCCAGCATTTT. Its translation: CASSLTSVSIQHF.

The rearrangement links TRBV4-2 to TRBJ2-2; D ambiguous. V lost 0 bases and J lost 0, with 5 bases in between. The CDR3 length is 15 residues. Germline lookup yields CDR1 LGHNA and CDR2 YNFKEQ. The CDR3 nucleotides are TGTGCCAGCAGCCAAGATATCACGAACACCGGGGAGCTGTTTTTT. This encodes CASSQDITNTGELFF.

The chain links TRBV5-1 to TRBJ2-1; 14 bases agree with TRBD2. The ends lost 4 bases at V and 8 bases at J; junction bases unmatched: 5. CDR3 size: 15 residues. CDR1 and CDR2 from the germline V gene are SGHRS and YFSETQ. CDR3 bases: TGCGCCAGCAGCCGGGGACTAGCGGGAGTGTATGAGCAGTTCTTC. Translation gives CASSRGLAGVYEQFF.

The chain combines TRBV5-4 with TRBJ2-7; unclear D gene. Trimming left V 3 bases short and J 1 base short, with 11 bases between. The CDR3 is made up of 14 amino acids. CDR1 and CDR2 from the germline V gene are SGHNT and YYREEE (reference sequence). The CDR3 protein is CASSYGPLSYEQYF. CDR3 sequence (DNA): TGTGCCAGCAGCTACGGGCCGCTATCCTACGAGCAGTACTTC.

The chain employs TRBV28 and TRBJ1-5, with D hard to call. V lost 7 bases, J lost 3 bases, and 7 bases lay in between. This CDR3 is 12 amino acids long. Germline CDR1 reads MDHEN; CDR2 reads SYDVKM. CDR3 region: CASNIANQPQHF. The CDR3 nucleotides are TGTGCCAGCAATATCGCCAATCAGCCCCAGCATTTT. The full variable domain, in which reference TRBV28 and TRBJ1-5 provide the parts outside the CDR3, is DVKVTQSSRYLVKRTGEKVFLECVQDMDHENMFWYRQDPGLGLRLIYFSYDVKMKEKGDIPEGYSVSREKKERFSLILESASTNQTSMYLCASNIANQPQHFGDGTRLSIL.

The chain couples TRBV28 to TRBJ2-1; 7 bases fit TRBD2. The length of the CDR3 is 16 residues. With V trimmed by 3 bases and J by 3 bases, 8 bases remained unmatched. Germline CDR1 is MDHEN and CDR2 is SYDVKM. CDR3 amino acids: CASSLRGGGSYNEQFF. Written as DNA, the CDR3 is TGTGCCAGCAGTTTGAGGGGTGGCGGGAGCTACAATGAGCAGTTCTTC.

The genes are TRBV5-6 and TRBJ2-5; a possible D gene is TRBD2 (6 bases). Trimming removed 2 bases from V and 8 bases from J, with 19 bases in between. Germline V gene data show CDR1 as SGHDT and CDR2 as YYEEEE. The CDR3 is 15 amino acids. CDR3 in amino acids: CASSFEGGRLITQYF. CDR3 in DNA: TGTGCCAGCAGCTTTGAGGGAGGTAGATTGATTACCCAGTACTTC.

The chain is built from TRBV19 and TRBJ2-7; the D gene is possibly TRBD1 (8 bases). The germline CDR1 and CDR2 sequences are LNHDA and SQIVND (reference sequence). The V end lost 6 bases, the J end lost 3 bases, and 21 bases lay between the germline ends. The CDR3 consists of 16 residues. CDR3 sequence reads: CASRGGVQGGFYEQYF. The DNA for the CDR3 is TGTGCCAGTAGGGGCGGCGTACAGGGGGGGTTCTACGAGCAGTACTTC.

The table lists this clone with a few counts. The V gene is TRBV5-8, the J gene TRBJ1-5; 11 bases are a match to TRBD1. Germline V gene lookup returns CDR1 SGHTS and CDR2 YDEGEE. V lost 4 bases to trimming and J lost 4 bases; unmatched junction nucleotides: 7. The CDR3 is 16 amino acids. The DNA of the CDR3 is TGTGCCAGCAGCCCTTGGACAGGGGGCGGTAATCAGCCCCAGCATTTT. It specifies CASSPWTGGGNQPQHF.

The rearrangement links TRBV18 to TRBJ1-1; 7 bases map to TRBD1. The CDR3 extends over 11 amino acids. The germline gives CDR1 KGHSH, CDR2 LQKENI. V shed 3 bases, J shed 10 bases, and the junction held 2 bases outside the gene matches. CDR3 amino acids: CASSPGQVAFF. The DNA for the CDR3 is TGTGCCAGCTCACCCGGACAGGTAGCTTTCTTT.

The CDR3 DNA sequence: TGTGCCAGCAGCCTTGCTAGCGGGAAGGCAGATACGCAGTATTTT. Translated, it gives CASSLASGKADTQYF. The V call is TRBV4-2, the J call TRBJ2-3; 9 bases are shared with TRBD2. V lost 4 bases, J lost 4 bases, and 6 bases stayed unmatched. CDR1 is LGHNA and CDR2 is YNFKEQ in the germline V gene. The CDR3 sequence is 15 residues long.

V is TRBV28 and J is TRBJ1-1, with D tentatively TRBD1 (6 bases). Trimming took off 5 bases at V and 10 bases at J, with 14 bases between the two ends. The CDR3 spans 12 residues. The germline CDR1 and CDR2 sequences are MDHEN and SYDVKM. The CDR3 loop is CASSPNRGAAFF. CDR3 nucleotides: TGTGCCAGCAGTCCCAACCGGGGGGCAGCTTTCTTT.

The V gene is TRBV6-5, the J gene TRBJ1-2, with D tentatively TRBD1 (5 bases). Deletions cut 2 bases from V and 5 bases from J, with 9 bases between. Germline V gene data show CDR1 as MNHEY and CDR2 as SVGAGI. The CDR3 covers 13 residues. CDR3 nucleotides: TGTGCCAGCAGTTACGCGGGGGGGTATGGCTACACCTTC. This gives the protein CASSYAGGYGYTF.

The V call is TRBV14, the J call TRBJ2-7; 7 nucleotides agree with TRBD1. Germline-derived CDR1 and CDR2 are SGHDN and FVKESK. The junction had 21 bases not matched to a gene; V was cut back by 5 bases and J by 2 bases. There are 19 residues in the CDR3. The chain's CDR3 is CASSYRGTPRIARTYEQYF. The DNA of the CDR3 is TGTGCCAGCAGCTACAGGGGTACCCCGCGGATAGCGAGAACCTACGAGCAGTACTTC.

This chain connects TRBV2 to TRBJ2-3; 10 bases line up with TRBD2. Trimming removed 2 bases from V and 5 bases from J; junction bases left unmatched: 4. Per the germline V gene, CDR1 is SNHLY and CDR2 is FYNNEI. CDR3 size: 15 residues. The CDR3 here is CASSERASGGDTQYF. In DNA, the CDR3 is TGTGCCAGCAGTGAAAGGGCTAGCGGGGGAGATACGCAGTATTTT.